Sequencing of this T cell receptor beta chain was carried out in a study of blood T cell repertoires in COVID-19. Whole-study context: The study drew acute and convalescent COVID-19 samples from the United States, Italy and Spain. PBMCs, B-cell-depleted T cells, or T cells provided the cDNA or gDNA that made up the material.

Source study methods: Estimation of nucleated cell counts relied on the amplification of reference gene primers. Here immunoSEQ multiplex PCR was the method, and the copy in TCRdb shows in-frame clones only, minus some. V and J calls and clone size follow that table, whereas D and trimming were derived from the DNA. The sample has roughly 110,000 clones, 70% to 90% seen once. This clone was counted only a few times. The CDR3 has 14 residues. Germline lookup yields CDR1 GTSNPN and CDR2 SVGIG (reference sequence). J gave up 8 bases and V 5 bases, and 8 bases lay outside the gene matches. This rearrangement joins TRBV30 to TRBJ1-6; the match to TRBD1 covers 8 bases. The TCR sequence derives from a middle-aged man with active or convalescent COVID-19. Material for sequencing was peripheral blood. The CDR3 coding sequence is TGTGCCTGGGGCGAACCGGGACAGGATTCACCCCTCCACTTT. Translation: CAWGEPGQDSPLHF.